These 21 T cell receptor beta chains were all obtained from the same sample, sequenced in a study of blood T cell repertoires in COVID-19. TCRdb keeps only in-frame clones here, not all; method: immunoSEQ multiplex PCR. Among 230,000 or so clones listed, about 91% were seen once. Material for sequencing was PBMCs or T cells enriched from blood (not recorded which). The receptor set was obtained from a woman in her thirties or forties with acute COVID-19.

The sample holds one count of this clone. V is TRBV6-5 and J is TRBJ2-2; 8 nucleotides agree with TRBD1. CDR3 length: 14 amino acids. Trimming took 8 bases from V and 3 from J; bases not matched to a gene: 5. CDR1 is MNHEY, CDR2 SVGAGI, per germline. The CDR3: CASRGQEYTGELFF. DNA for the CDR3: TGTGCCAGCCGGGGACAGGAGTACACCGGGGAGCTGTTTTTT.

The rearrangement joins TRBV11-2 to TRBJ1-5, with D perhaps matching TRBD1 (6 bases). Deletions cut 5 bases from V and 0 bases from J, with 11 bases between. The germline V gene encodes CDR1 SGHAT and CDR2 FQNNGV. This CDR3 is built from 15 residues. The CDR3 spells CASSPGQSSNQPQHF. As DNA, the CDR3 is TGTGCCAGCAGCCCCGGACAGAGTAGCAATCAGCCCCAGCATTTT.

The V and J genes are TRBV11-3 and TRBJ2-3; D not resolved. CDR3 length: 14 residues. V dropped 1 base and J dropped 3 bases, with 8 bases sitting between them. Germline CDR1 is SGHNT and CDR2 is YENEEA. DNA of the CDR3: TGTGCCAGCAGCTTAGCTCCTAGGACAGATACGCAGTATTTT. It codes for CASSLAPRTDTQYF.

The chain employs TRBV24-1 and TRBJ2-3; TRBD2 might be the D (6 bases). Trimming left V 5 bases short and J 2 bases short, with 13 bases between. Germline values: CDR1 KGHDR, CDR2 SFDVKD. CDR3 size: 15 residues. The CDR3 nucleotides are TGTGCCACCAGTGGCCGGGACTCCTACACAGATACGCAGTATTTT. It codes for CATSGRDSYTDTQYF.

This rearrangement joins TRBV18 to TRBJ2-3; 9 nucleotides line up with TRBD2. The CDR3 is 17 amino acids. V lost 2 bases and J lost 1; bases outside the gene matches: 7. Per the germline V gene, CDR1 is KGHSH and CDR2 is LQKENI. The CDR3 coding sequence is TGTGCCAGCTCACCAAATGGCTTAGCGGGGGGCACAGATACGCAGTATTTT. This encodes CASSPNGLAGGTDTQYF.

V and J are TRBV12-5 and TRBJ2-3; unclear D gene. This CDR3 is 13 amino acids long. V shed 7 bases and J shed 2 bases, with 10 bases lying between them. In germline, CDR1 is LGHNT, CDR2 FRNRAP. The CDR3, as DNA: TGTGCTAGTGCTCCTAGTTACACAGATACGCAGTATTTT. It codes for CASAPSYTDTQYF.

As DNA, the CDR3 is TGCGCCAGCAGCTTGGGGCTAGCGGGGGATGAGCAGTTCTTC. It codes for CASSLGLAGDEQFF. This rearrangement joins TRBV5-1 to TRBJ2-1; 10 bases line up with TRBD2. Unmatched junction bases numbered 2, after V lost 0 bases and J lost 8 bases. CDR1 is SGHRS, CDR2 YFSETQ, per germline. The CDR3 is 14 amino acids.

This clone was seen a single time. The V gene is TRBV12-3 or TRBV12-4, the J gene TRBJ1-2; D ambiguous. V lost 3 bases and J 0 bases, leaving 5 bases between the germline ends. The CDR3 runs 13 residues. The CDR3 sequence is CASSFLANYGYTF. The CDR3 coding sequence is TGTGCCAGCAGTTTTTTAGCTAACTATGGCTACACCTTC.

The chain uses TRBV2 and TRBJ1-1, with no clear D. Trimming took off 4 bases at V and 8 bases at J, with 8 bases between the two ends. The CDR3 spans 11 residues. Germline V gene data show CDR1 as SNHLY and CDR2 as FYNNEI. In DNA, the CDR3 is TGTGCCAGCAGTGCGGCGGCGGAAGCTTTCTTT. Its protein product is CASSAAAEAFF.

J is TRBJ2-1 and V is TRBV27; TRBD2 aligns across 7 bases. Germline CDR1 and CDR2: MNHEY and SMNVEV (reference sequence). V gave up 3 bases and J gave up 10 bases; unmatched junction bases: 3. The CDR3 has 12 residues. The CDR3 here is CASSLWGGEQFF. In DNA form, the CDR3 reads TGTGCCAGCAGTTTGTGGGGGGGAGAGCAGTTCTTC.

The CDR3 DNA follows: TGCGCCAGCAGCCAAGCTTGGGACAGAGATCAGCCCCAGCATTTT. Amino acid sequence: CASSQAWDRDQPQHF. V usage is TRBV4-3 and J usage is TRBJ1-5; 7 bases are a match to TRBD1. The V gene end was trimmed by 1 base and the J gene end by 5 bases; junction bases not matched to a gene: 5. Germline CDR1 reads LGHNA; CDR2 reads YSLEER. This CDR3 is 15 amino acids long.

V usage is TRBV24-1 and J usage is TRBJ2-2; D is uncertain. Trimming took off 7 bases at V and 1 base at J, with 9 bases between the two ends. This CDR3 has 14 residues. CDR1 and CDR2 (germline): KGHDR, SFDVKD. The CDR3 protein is CATRPQVNTGELFF. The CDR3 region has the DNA TGTGCCACCAGGCCCCAGGTGAACACCGGGGAGCTGTTTTTT.

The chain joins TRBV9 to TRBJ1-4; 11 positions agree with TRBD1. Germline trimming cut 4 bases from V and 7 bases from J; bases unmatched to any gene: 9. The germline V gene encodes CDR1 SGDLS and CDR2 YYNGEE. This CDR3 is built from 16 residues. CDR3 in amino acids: CASSTGQGAMGEKLFF. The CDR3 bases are TGTGCCAGCAGCACCGGACAGGGGGCTATGGGTGAAAAACTGTTTTTT.

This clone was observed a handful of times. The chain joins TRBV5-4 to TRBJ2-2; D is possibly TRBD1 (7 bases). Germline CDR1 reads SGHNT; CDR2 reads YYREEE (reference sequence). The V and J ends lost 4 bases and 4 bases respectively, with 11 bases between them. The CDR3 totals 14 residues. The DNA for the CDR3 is TGTGCCAGCAGCCCTCAGGGGGGCACCGGGGAGCTGTTTTTT. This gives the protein CASSPQGGTGELFF. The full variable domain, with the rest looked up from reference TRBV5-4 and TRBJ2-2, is ETGVTQSPTHLIKTRGQQVTLRCSSQSGHNTVSWYQQALGQGPQFIFQYYREEENGRGNFPPRFSGLQFPNYSSELNVNALELDDSALYLCASSPQGGTGELFFGEGSRLTVL.

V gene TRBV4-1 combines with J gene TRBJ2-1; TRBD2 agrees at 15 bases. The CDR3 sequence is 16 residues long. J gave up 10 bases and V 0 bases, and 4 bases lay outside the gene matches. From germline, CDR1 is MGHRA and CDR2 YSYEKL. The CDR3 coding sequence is TGCGCCAGCAGCCAAGATCGGGGACTAGCGGGAGGAGAGCAGTTCTTC. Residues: CASSQDRGLAGGEQFF.

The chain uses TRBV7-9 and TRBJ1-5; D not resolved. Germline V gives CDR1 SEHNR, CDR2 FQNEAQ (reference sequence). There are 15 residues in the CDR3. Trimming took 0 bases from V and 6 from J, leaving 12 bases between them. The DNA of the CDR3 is TGTGCCAGCAGCTTAGCCGGAGGGAAAGCTCAGCCCCAGCATTTT. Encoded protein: CASSLAGGKAQPQHF.

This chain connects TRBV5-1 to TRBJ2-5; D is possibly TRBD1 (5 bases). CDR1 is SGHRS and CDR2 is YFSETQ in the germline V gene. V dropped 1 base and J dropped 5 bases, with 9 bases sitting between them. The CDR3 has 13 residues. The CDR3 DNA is TGCGCCAGCAGCTTGATGGACATCGAGACCCAGTACTTC. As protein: CASSLMDIETQYF.

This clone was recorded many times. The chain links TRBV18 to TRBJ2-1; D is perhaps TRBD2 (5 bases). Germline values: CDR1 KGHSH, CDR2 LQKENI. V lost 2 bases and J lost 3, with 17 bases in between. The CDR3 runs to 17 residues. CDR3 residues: CASSPEVGEPGYNEQFF. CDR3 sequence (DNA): TGTGCCAGCTCACCAGAAGTTGGGGAGCCCGGCTACAATGAGCAGTTCTTC. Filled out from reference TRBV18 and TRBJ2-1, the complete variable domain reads NAGVMQNPRHLVRRRGQEARLRCSPMKGHSHVYWYRQLPEEGLKFMVYLQKENIIDESGMPKERFSAEFPKEGPSILRIQQVVRGDSAAYFCASSPEVGEPGYNEQFFGPGTRLTVL.

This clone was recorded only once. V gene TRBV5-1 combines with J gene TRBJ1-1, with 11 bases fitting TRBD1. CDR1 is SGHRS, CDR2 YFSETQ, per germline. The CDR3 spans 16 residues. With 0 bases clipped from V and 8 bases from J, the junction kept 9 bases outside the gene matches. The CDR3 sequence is CASSLGGQGAGYEAFF. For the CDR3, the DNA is TGCGCCAGCAGCTTGGGAGGACAGGGGGCTGGGTACGAAGCTTTCTTT.

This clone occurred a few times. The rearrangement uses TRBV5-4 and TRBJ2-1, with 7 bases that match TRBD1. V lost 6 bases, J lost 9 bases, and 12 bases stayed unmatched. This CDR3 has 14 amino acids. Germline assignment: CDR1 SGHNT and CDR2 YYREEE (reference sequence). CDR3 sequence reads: CASTQGRGFGEQFF. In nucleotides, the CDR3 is TGTGCCAGCACTCAGGGCAGGGGGTTCGGTGAGCAGTTCTTC.

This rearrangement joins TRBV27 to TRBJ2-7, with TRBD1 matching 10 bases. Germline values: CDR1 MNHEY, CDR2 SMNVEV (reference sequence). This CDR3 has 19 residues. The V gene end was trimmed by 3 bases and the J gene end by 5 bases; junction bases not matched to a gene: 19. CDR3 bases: TGTGCCAGCAGTTTCCGTCCCGGGACAGGGGTTCTTTCTCCCCACGAGCAGTACTTC. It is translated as CASSFRPGTGVLSPHEQYF.